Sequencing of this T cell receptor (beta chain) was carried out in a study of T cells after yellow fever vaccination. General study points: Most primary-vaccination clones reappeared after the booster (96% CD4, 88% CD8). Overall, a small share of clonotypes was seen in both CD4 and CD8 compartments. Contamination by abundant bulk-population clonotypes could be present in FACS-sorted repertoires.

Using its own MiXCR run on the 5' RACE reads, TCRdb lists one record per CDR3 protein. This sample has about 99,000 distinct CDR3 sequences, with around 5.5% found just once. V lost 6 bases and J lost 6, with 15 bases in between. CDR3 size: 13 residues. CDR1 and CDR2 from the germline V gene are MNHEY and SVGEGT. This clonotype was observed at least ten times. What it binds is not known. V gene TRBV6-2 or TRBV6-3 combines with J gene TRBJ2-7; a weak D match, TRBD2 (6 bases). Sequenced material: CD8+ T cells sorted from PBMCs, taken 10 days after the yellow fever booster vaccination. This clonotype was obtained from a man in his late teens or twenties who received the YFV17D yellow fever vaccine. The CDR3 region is CASSLGGAVEQYV. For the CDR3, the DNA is TGTGCCAGCAGCCTCGGAGGGGCCGTCGAGCAGTACGTC.